A single sample gave rise to the 31 T cell receptor beta chains below, sequenced in a study of blood T cells in healthy people across ages. Primed by a sample-barcoded 5' primer and a J-beta primer mix, a second PCR proceeded for about 6 to 11 cycles. From the 5' RACE reads, TCRdb called clonotypes with MiXCR, one entry per CDR3 protein. The table has over a million distinct CDR3 sequences, roughly 59% seen once. Sequenced: blood. All receptors come from a man younger than 35 in good health.

This chain links TRBV7-2 with TRBJ2-7; 12 nucleotides match TRBD2. J gave up 11 bases and V 5 bases, and 7 bases lay outside the gene matches. Germline V gene lookup returns CDR1 SGHTA and CDR2 FQGNSA. This CDR3 comprises 13 residues. CDR3 in amino acids: CASSPSGGADEYF. The CDR3 DNA reads TGTGCCAGCAGCCCTAGCGGGGGGGCCGATGAGTACTTC.

The J gene is TRBJ2-7, the V gene TRBV6-2 or TRBV6-3; 7 bases are shared with TRBD2. J lost 2 bases, V lost 2 bases, and 12 bases had no gene match. CDR1 MNHEY and CDR2 SVGEGT come from the germline V gene. The length of the CDR3 is 17 residues. Written as DNA, the CDR3 is TGTGCCAGCAGTTACCCTCCTAGCGGATTGTCGACCTACGAGCAGTACTTC. Its translation is CASSYPPSGLSTYEQYF.

The rearrangement joins TRBV27 to TRBJ1-1; D remains ambiguous. This CDR3 is built from 14 residues. Trimming shortened V by 1 base and J by 1 base, and 7 bases separated the two germline ends. CDR1 and CDR2 (germline): MNHEY, SMNVEV (reference sequence). CDR3: CASSLYGSNTEAFF. The CDR3 coding sequence is TGTGCCAGCAGTTTATATGGGTCGAACACTGAAGCTTTCTTT.

This clonotype was seen more than once but under ten times. The CDR3 DNA sequence: TGTGCCAGCAGCCCCGTAGGGACCGTCAGCGAGCAGTACTTC. Translation gives CASSPVGTVSEQYF. The chain uses TRBV13 and TRBJ2-7, with D perhaps matching TRBD1 or TRBD2 (5 bases each). Germline values: CDR1 PRHDT, CDR2 FYEKMQ (reference sequence). Trimming removed 5 bases at V and 6 bases at J, with 17 bases between. CDR3 size: 14 residues.

The chain combines TRBV5-4 with TRBJ2-3; 8 positions match TRBD2. Germline CDR1 reads SGHNT; CDR2 reads YYREEE (reference sequence). The trim removed 4 bases at V and 6 bases at J, leaving 10 bases unmatched. The CDR3 contains 15 residues. CDR3 protein: CASSRGLAKPDTQYF. CDR3 DNA: TGTGCCAGCAGCCGTGGACTAGCCAAGCCGGATACGCAGTATTTT.

The J gene is TRBJ2-5, the V gene TRBV14, with 9 bases aligning to TRBD2. CDR3 length: 17 residues. With 4 bases clipped from V and 11 bases from J, the junction kept 20 bases outside the gene matches. Germline V CDR1 and CDR2: SGHDN, FVKESK. CDR3 sequence: CASSRGGGSGRYNEQYF. CDR3 coding DNA: TGTGCCAGCAGCCGGGGAGGTGGTAGCGGGAGATACAATGAGCAGTACTTC.

The chain has TRBV6-6 and TRBJ2-3; D not certain. CDR3 size: 16 residues. Germline CDR1 is MNHNY and CDR2 is SVGAGI (reference sequence). Trimming left V 0 bases short and J 2 bases short, with 12 bases between. CDR3 nucleotides: TGTGCCAGCAGTTACTCGAGAGTCAGCAACACAGATACGCAGTATTTT. Translating it yields CASSYSRVSNTDTQYF.

The chain has TRBV12-5 and TRBJ1-1, with D unresolved. V was clipped by 6 bases and J by 7 bases, with 12 bases between them. CDR1 LGHNT and CDR2 FRNRAP come from the germline V gene. The CDR3 is made up of 12 amino acids. The CDR3 loop is CASGGGVNEAFF. Here the CDR3 DNA reads TGTGCTAGTGGCGGCGGGGTAAATGAAGCTTTCTTT.

The chain joins TRBV20-1 to TRBJ2-7, with TRBD2 identical over 12 bases. The CDR3 extends over 16 amino acids. Germline-derived CDR1 and CDR2 are DFQATT and SNEGSKA (reference sequence). The V gene end was trimmed by 0 bases and the J gene end by 3 bases; junction bases not matched to a gene: 6. The CDR3 coding sequence is TGCAGTGCTAGAGACTCGACTAGCGGGAGTCTCTACGAGCAGTACTTC. Its translation is CSARDSTSGSLYEQYF.

Details on this clonotype: Its ends do not fully match the called genes, so a read error is possible. The chain combines TRBV5-1 with TRBJ2-1; D could derive from TRBD1 or TRBD2 (6 bases each). The CDR3 is 14 residues long. Germline V gene sequence: CDR1 SGHRS, CDR2 YFSETQ. The CDR3 DNA reads as TGCGCCAGCAGTTTGGCCCTAGGGGGGTATGAGCAGTTCTTC. It specifies CASSLALGGYEQFF.

The gene calls are TRBV5-1 and TRBJ2-1, with D perhaps TRBD2 (6 bases). Trimming pared 3 bases from V and 7 bases from J, leaving 17 bases between. The CDR3 has 15 residues. The germline gives CDR1 SGHRS, CDR2 YFSETQ. The CDR3 DNA follows: TGCGCCAGCAGCTGGGAAGTGGAGGGCGGAAATGAGCAGTTCTTC. Encoded protein: CASSWEVEGGNEQFF.

This rearrangement joins TRBV5-1 to TRBJ2-1, with 11 bases matching TRBD2. V lost 4 bases to trimming and J lost 4 bases; unmatched junction nucleotides: 7. The germline V gene encodes CDR1 SGHRS and CDR2 YFSETQ. The CDR3 spans 16 residues. The CDR3 DNA reads as TGCGCCAGCAGCCCTCCGGGACTAGCGGATTACAATGAGCAGTTCTTC. It yields the protein CASSPPGLADYNEQFF.

The rearrangement uses TRBV4-1 and TRBJ2-1; TRBD2 aligns across 10 bases. The germline CDR1 and CDR2 sequences are MGHRA and YSYEKL. The V and J ends lost 0 bases and 3 bases, in that order; junction bases with no gene match: 11. This CDR3 contains 19 residues. CDR3: CASSQETRTSGNLYNEQFF. CDR3 nucleotide sequence: TGCGCCAGCAGCCAAGAGACCCGGACTAGCGGAAATCTCTACAATGAGCAGTTCTTC.

V and J are TRBV20-1 and TRBJ1-2; 9 bases are shared with TRBD1. The V gene's germline CDR1 is DFQATT and CDR2 SNEGSKA (reference sequence). CDR3 length: 15 amino acids. V was pared by 5 bases and J by 4 bases, with 11 bases of the junction left unmatched. In nucleotides, the CDR3 is TGCAGTGCTTTTCCGGGACAGGGTCGAGGCTATGGCTACACCTTC. Translation gives CSAFPGQGRGYGYTF.

A few counts support this clonotype. This sequence joins TRBV6-2 or TRBV6-3 and TRBJ2-7; possible D gene TRBD2, 5 bases. Germline V gene data show CDR1 as MNHEY and CDR2 as SVGEGT. V lost 0 bases and J lost 6, with 6 bases in between. The CDR3 totals 12 residues. The CDR3, as DNA: TGTGCCAGCAGTTACTCTGCGGGCGAGCAGTACTTC. This codes for CASSYSAGEQYF.

This chain connects TRBV9 to TRBJ1-2, with D uncertain. This CDR3 region has 13 residues. The ends were cut back, 0 bases at V and 2 bases at J, with 5 bases in the middle. The germline gives CDR1 SGDLS, CDR2 YYNGEE. The CDR3: CASSVARNYGYTF. CDR3 nucleotides: TGTGCCAGCAGCGTAGCCAGGAACTATGGCTACACCTTC. The full variable domain, in which reference TRBV9 and TRBJ1-2 provide the parts outside the CDR3, is DSGVTQTPKHLITATGQRVTLRCSPRSGDLSVYWYQQSLDQGLQFLIQYYNGEERAKGNILERFSAQQFPDLHSELNLSSLELGDSALYFCASSVARNYGYTFGSGTRLTVV.

CDR3 coding DNA: TGTGCCACCAGCAGAGCATTTTCTGGAGCTTTCTTT. Translated: CATSRAFSGAFF. The chain recombines TRBV15 with TRBJ1-1; D unclear. Germline values: CDR1 LNHNV, CDR2 YYDKDF (reference sequence). The germline V and J ends were trimmed by 1 base and 10 bases, with 10 bases remaining between them. The CDR3 sequence is 12 residues long.

Concerning this clonotype: Compared with germline, one end of the junction differs, possibly owing to a read error. V gene TRBV12-3 or TRBV12-4 combines with J gene TRBJ2-1, with no clear D. This CDR3 comprises 12 residues. The CDR3 DNA sequence: TGTGCCAGCAGCTTAGTGGAGAATGAGCAGTTCTTC. It specifies CASSLVENEQFF.

CDR3 amino acids: CSVDTMASPTDTQYF. The CDR3 DNA sequence: TGCAGCGTTGATACCATGGCAAGTCCCACAGATACGCAGTATTTT. The V gene is TRBV29-1, the J gene TRBJ2-3; D is uncertain. Looked up from germline, CDR1 is SQVTM and CDR2 is ANQGSEA. Trimming took off 3 bases at V and 2 bases at J, with 15 bases between the two ends. The CDR3 spans 15 residues.

V gene TRBV7-2 combines with J gene TRBJ2-5; 9 nucleotides agree with TRBD1. Germline V gives CDR1 SGHTA, CDR2 FQGNSA. The CDR3 has 15 residues. After removal of 6 bases from V and 2 bases from J, the junction contained 7 bases not matched to a gene. CDR3 DNA sequence: TGTGCCAGCAGACGTCACGGGACAGGGCAAGAGACCCAGTACTTC. Residues: CASRRHGTGQETQYF.

The chain joins TRBV6-4 to TRBJ2-3; perhaps TRBD2 as D (5 bases). The V and J ends lost 0 bases and 3 bases respectively, with 10 bases between them. The CDR3 runs to 15 residues. CDR1 and CDR2 (germline): MRHNA, SNTAGT. DNA for the CDR3: TGTGCCAGCAGTGACTCACTAGAAACAACAGATACGCAGTATTTT. Translating it yields CASSDSLETTDTQYF.

The gene calls are TRBV27 and TRBJ2-1, with a weak D call TRBD1 (6 bases). CDR1 MNHEY and CDR2 SMNVEV come from the germline V gene (reference sequence). The CDR3 extends over 16 amino acids. Deletions cut 6 bases from V and 2 bases from J, with 17 bases between. This CDR3 reads CASSPVTGMTYNEQFF. CDR3 nucleotide sequence: TGTGCCAGCAGCCCAGTCACAGGGATGACCTACAATGAGCAGTTCTTC.

The chain is built from TRBV20-1 and TRBJ2-1, with a weak D call TRBD1 (6 bases). CDR3 size: 14 residues. V lost 5 bases, J lost 5 bases, and 16 bases lay in between. Germline V gene data show CDR1 as DFQATT and CDR2 as SNEGSKA (reference sequence). The CDR3: CSARKQGWDNEQFF. The CDR3, as DNA: TGCAGTGCTCGGAAACAGGGATGGGACAATGAGCAGTTCTTC.

This clonotype was counted a few times. The chain joins TRBV7-9 to TRBJ1-4; D call uncertain. Germline V gives CDR1 SEHNR, CDR2 FQNEAQ (reference sequence). V lost 1 base and J lost 8, with 11 bases in between. The CDR3 loop spans 14 amino acids. The chain's CDR3 is CASSLDIRREKLFF. The CDR3 DNA is TGTGCCAGCAGCTTAGATATACGTCGGGAAAAACTGTTTTTT.

This clonotype came up a few times. The J gene is TRBJ2-5, the V gene TRBV4-1; TRBD2 matches 7 bases. This CDR3 is built from 15 residues. Germline CDR1 MGHRA, CDR2 YSYEKL. V was clipped by 3 bases and J by 5 bases; unmatched bases: 9. DNA for the CDR3: TGCGCCAGCAGCCATAATCCGGGACTACGGGAGACCCAGTACTTC. Encoded protein: CASSHNPGLRETQYF.

This clonotype was recorded a few times. The V and J genes are TRBV12-3 or TRBV12-4 and TRBJ2-7; tentatively, D is TRBD1 (5 bases). The CDR3 is made up of 12 amino acids. CDR3 region: CAVGQGNYEQYF. DNA of the CDR3: TGTGCAGTTGGTCAGGGAAACTACGAGCAGTACTTC.

This chain joins TRBV20-1 and TRBJ2-1; D might be TRBD2 (6 bases). V shed 1 base and J shed 7 bases, with 8 bases lying between them. The CDR3 runs 12 residues. Germline-derived CDR1 and CDR2 are DFQATT and SNEGSKA (reference sequence). The CDR3 sequence: CSARVRGNEQFF. The CDR3 region has the DNA TGCAGTGCTAGAGTCCGGGGGAATGAGCAGTTCTTC.

In DNA, the CDR3 is TGCAGCGTCCCCGGGCGGCCCTATGGCTACACCTTC. Protein: CSVPGRPYGYTF. This chain connects TRBV29-1 to TRBJ1-2; the D is unclear. The germline V and J ends were trimmed by 6 bases and 4 bases, with 12 bases remaining between them. CDR3 length: 12 residues. CDR1 SQVTM and CDR2 ANQGSEA come from the germline V gene.

The chain is built from TRBV5-1 and TRBJ2-7; perhaps TRBD1 as D (6 bases). There are 15 residues in the CDR3. The V end was cut by 3 bases, the J end by 5 bases, with 18 bases between. Germline CDR1 and CDR2: SGHRS and YFSETQ. CDR3 coding DNA: TGCGCCAGCAGCTGGCAGGACAGTCAAGATCACGAGCAGTACTTC. Protein product: CASSWQDSQDHEQYF. The full variable domain, completed using reference TRBV5-1 and TRBJ2-7, is KAGVTQTPRYLIKTRGQQVTLSCSPISGHRSVSWYQQTPGQGLQFLFEYFSETQRNKGNFPGRFSGRQFSNSRSEMNVSTLELGDSALYLCASSWQDSQDHEQYFGPGTRLTVT.

V gene TRBV9 combines with J gene TRBJ2-4; the D gene is possibly TRBD2 (6 bases). The tail of the sequence fits TRBJ2-7 better, so the J call may be wrong. The CDR3 consists of 14 residues. Looked up from germline, CDR1 is SGDLS and CDR2 is YYNGEE. The CDR3 sequence: CASSYWGSGYEQYF. CDR3 nucleotide sequence: TGTGCCAGCAGTTATTGGGGTAGCGGCTACGAGCAGTACTTC.

The chain carries TRBV7-9 and TRBJ2-1; 8 positions agree with TRBD1. The CDR3 covers 17 residues. After removal of 6 bases from V and 7 bases from J, the junction contained 17 bases not matched to a gene. Germline loops: CDR1 SEHNR, CDR2 FQNEAQ (reference sequence). The CDR3 nucleotides are TGTGCCAGCAGTCGATCTATAGACAGGGGACCAGGGAATGAGCAGTTCTTC. This translates into CASSRSIDRGPGNEQFF. The entire variable domain, with the rest obtained from reference TRBV7-9 and TRBJ2-1, is as follows: DTGVSQNPRHKITKRGQNVTFRCDPISEHNRLYWYRQTLGQGPEFLTYFQNEAQLEKSRLLSDRFSAERPKGSFSTLEIQRTEQGDSAMYLCASSRSIDRGPGNEQFFGPGTRLTVL.